This T cell receptor beta chain was identified during a study of T cell responses to AZD1222 COVID-19 vaccine (dated by TCRdb to about 2021). For the wider study: A total of 233 trial participants underwent TCR sequencing, of whom around 210 had received two doses of AZD1222 and approximately 25 had received two doses of the MenACWY control vaccine. Enrollment into the trials was organized by age into subgroups of 18-55, 56-69 and 70-plus years, and those subgroups contained roughly 150, 30 and 60 TCR-sequenced participants, respectively. Beyond this particular receptor, the publication reports: After two AZD1222 doses, both the breadth and the depth of spike-specific TCRs were significantly higher than at day 0 and than in MenACWY recipients. Conclusions about previously exposed vaccinees are limited, since just 5 to 7 AZD1222 recipients were seropositive for SARS-CoV-2 at baseline. The 56-69-year group was small, and its depth increase did not reach significance, likely because of low power. No day 14 peak-response samples were available, so repertoires were characterized only after the peak T cell response. Most participants were white British and females outnumbered males, and the authors suggested that clonal diversity may have been underestimated. The vaccine-associated CD4 TCRs covered the entire spike protein, and the dominant responses fell in regions 160-218 and 743-854. Reportedly, almost half of the unique spike-specific TCRs recognized epitopes lying outside the regions that are mutated in the B.1.351 and B.1.1.7 variants.

V and J lose 6 bases and 7 bases, and a span of 18 bases separates them. Per the germline V gene, SNHLY is the CDR1 and FYNNEI is the CDR2. Its CDR3 holds 14 amino acids, cysteine through phenylalanine. The only DNA kept is the CDR3, 42 bases in frame from the first base. The CDR3 regions of human TCRbeta chains were subjected to immunosequencing. Turning to the authors' computational methods: TCRs in the repertoires were matched against a reference library of SARS-CoV-2-specific TCRs that had been generated with the MIRA antigen-specificity platform. Breadth meant the fraction of unique TCRs that were SARS-CoV-2-associated, whereas depth meant the fraction of total T cells that were SARS-CoV-2-associated. Using the MIRA data, each spike-specific TCR was mapped to the spike region that the TCR reacts to and placed in a CD4 or CD8 class. Log10-transformed breadth and depth values were compared by one-way ANOVA with Sidak's multiple comparisons tests. This is the immuneACCESS table as TCRdb keeps it, with only in-frame sequences that have V and J called. A part of the clones is gone; compared with another copy, unresolved V genes explain less than half, and the rest is unexplained. V, J and clone size are those of that table, while D and trimming were read from the DNA. Within this sample are roughly 180,000 clones, with over 85% of them counted one time only. Of the sample, roughly 1% is held by the ten largest clones.

What this sample's time point label stands for: about 28 days (+/-7) after the second vaccine dose. The intended sense of this specimen's treatment or condition label: meningococcal conjugate vaccine given as trial control. Vaccinee samples were obtained from the UK trials COV001 and COV002, which included a single-blind randomized controlled phase 2/3 trial of AZD1222 (ChAdOx1 nCoV-19) in healthy adults. For TCRbeta chain sequencing, PBMC samples were collected from trial participants at day 0 and at day 28 after the second dose. This clone was recorded only once. Its recognized antigen is unknown. Qualities for individual bases were not recorded, and no much larger clone is one base off.

The source was peripheral blood, collected 28 days after the second dose of the MenACWY control vaccine. The sequence joins TRBV2 to TRBJ1-2; a tentative D call is TRBD1 (6 bases match). The receptor was isolated from an adult who received the MenACWY meningococcal vaccine as a control. The DNA sequence is as follows: TGTGCCAGCAGGGAGGGGGGGGCGCACGCTGGCTACACCTTC. Translated, it reads CASREGGAHAGYTF. The entire variable domain, with the stretches around the CDR3 drawn from the reference TRBV2 and TRBJ1-2 proteins, is EPEVTQTPSHQVTQMGQEVILRCVPISNHLYFYWYRQILGQKVEFLVSFYNNEISEKSEIFDDQFSVERPDGSNFTLKIRSTKLEDSAMYFCASREGGAHAGYTFGSGTRLTVV.